This TCR beta chain was captured by sequencing in a study of monozygotic twins with inflammatory bowel disease. Findings and limits, study-wide: On the inverse Simpson index, IBD patients scored lower for TCRbeta diversity than healthy co-twins.

A remark on this clonotype: Its antigen is still unknown.

Researchers generated cDNA in eight separate reactions per sample. With the 5' RACE reads reprocessed, TCRdb shows one record per CDR3 protein and no DNA. Reported are a few hundred thousand distinct CDR3 sequences; the ten largest clones contain around 1.5%. Sample: blood. The receptor was isolated from a human donor with ulcerative colitis or Crohn's disease, or a healthy co-twin of an affected twin (not recorded which).

The CDR3 loop is CASSQMMGIWGELFF. This chain links TRBV4-2 with TRBJ2-2. CDR3 length equals 15 residues. Germline V CDR1 and CDR2: LGHNA, YNFKEQ.